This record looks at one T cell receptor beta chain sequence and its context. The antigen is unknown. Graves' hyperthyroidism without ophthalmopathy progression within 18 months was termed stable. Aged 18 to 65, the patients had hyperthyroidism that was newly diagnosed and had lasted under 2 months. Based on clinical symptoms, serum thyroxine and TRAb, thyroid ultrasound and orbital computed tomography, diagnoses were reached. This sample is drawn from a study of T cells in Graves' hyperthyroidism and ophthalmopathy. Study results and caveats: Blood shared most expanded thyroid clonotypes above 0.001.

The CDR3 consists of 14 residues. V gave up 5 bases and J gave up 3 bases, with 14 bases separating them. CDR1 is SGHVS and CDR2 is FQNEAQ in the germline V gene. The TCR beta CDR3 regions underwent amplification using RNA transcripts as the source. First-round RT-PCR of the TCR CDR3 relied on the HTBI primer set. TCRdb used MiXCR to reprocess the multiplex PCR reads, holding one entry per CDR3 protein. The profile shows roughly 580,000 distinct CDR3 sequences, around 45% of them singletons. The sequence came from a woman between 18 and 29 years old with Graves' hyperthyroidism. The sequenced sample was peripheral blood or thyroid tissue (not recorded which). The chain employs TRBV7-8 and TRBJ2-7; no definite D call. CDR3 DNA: TGTGCCAGCAGCATCGACGCTCCCATCTACGAGCAGTACTTC. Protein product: CASSIDAPIYEQYF.